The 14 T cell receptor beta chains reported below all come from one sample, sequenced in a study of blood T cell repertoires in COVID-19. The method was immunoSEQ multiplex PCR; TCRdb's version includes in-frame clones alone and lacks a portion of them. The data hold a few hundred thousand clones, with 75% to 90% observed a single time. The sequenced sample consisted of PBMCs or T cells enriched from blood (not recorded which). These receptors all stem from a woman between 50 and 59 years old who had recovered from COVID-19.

The CDR3 DNA is TGTGCCTCCGCGACAGGCTATAATTCACCCCTCCACTTT. Protein: CASATGYNSPLHF. V and J are TRBV30 and TRBJ1-6; perhaps TRBD1 as D (6 bases). Trimming removed 7 bases at V and 3 bases at J, with 10 bases between. The CDR3 sequence is 13 residues long. CDR1 and CDR2 from the germline V gene are GTSNPN and SVGIG (reference sequence).

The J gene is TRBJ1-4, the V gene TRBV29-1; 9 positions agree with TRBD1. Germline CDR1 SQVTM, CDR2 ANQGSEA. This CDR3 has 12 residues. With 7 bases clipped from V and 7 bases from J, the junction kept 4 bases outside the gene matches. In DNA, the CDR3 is TGCAGCGCGGACAGGGGTGGTGAAAAACTGTTTTTT. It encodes CSADRGGEKLFF.

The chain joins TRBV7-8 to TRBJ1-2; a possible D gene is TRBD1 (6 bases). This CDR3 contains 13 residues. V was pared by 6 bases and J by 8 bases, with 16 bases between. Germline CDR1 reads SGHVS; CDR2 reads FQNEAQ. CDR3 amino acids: CASSSGHLEGYTF. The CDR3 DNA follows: TGTGCCAGCAGTTCGGGACACTTGGAGGGCTACACCTTC.

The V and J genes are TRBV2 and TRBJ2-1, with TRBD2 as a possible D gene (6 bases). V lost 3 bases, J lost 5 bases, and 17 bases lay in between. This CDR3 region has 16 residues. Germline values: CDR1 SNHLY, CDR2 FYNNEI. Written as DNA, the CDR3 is TGTGCCAGCAGTGACGTTTTCGGAGGGTTACACAATGAGCAGTTCTTC. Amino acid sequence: CASSDVFGGLHNEQFF.

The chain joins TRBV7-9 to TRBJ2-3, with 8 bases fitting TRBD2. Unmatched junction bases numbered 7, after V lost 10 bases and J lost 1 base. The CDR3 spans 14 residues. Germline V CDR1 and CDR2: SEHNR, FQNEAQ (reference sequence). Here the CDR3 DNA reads TGTGCCACCGCGCGGCGGGGGGGCACAGATACGCAGTATTTT. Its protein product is CATARRGGTDTQYF.

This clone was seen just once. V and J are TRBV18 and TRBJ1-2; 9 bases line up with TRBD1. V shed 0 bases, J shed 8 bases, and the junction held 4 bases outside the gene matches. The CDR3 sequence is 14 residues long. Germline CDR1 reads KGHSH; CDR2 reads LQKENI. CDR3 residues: CASSPPDRGLGYTF. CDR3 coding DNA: TGTGCCAGCTCACCACCAGACAGGGGGTTGGGCTACACCTTC.

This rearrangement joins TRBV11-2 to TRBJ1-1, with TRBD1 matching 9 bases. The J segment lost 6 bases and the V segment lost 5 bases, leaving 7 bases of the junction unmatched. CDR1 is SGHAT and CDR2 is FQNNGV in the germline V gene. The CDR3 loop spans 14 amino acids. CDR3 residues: CASSPRTGESEAFF. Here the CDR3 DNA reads TGTGCCAGCAGCCCACGGACAGGGGAGTCTGAAGCTTTCTTT.

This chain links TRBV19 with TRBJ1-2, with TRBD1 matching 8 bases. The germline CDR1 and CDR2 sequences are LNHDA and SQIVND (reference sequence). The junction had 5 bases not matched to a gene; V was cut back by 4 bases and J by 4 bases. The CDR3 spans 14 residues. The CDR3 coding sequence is TGTGCCAGTAGTACCCAGGGGGCTGGCTATGGCTACACCTTC. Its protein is CASSTQGAGYGYTF.

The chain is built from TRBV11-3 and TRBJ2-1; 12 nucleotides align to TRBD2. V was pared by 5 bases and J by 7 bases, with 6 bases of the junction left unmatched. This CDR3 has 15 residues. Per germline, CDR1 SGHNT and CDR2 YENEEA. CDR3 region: CASSGGLAGRNEQFF. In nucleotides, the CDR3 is TGTGCCAGCAGCGGTGGACTAGCGGGGAGGAATGAGCAGTTCTTC.

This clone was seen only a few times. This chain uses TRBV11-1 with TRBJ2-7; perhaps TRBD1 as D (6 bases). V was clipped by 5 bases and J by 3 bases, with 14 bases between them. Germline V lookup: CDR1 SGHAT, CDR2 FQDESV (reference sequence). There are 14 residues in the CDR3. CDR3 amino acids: CASSAVRGHYEQYF. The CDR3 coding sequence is TGTGCCAGCAGCGCAGTCAGGGGCCACTACGAGCAGTACTTC.

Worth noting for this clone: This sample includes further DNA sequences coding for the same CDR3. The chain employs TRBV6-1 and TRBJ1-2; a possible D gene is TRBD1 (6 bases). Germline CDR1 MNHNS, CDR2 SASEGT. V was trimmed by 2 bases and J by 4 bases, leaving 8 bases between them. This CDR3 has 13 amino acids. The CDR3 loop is CASSETGSYGYTF. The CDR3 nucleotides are TGTGCCAGCAGTGAAACAGGGAGCTATGGCTACACCTTC.

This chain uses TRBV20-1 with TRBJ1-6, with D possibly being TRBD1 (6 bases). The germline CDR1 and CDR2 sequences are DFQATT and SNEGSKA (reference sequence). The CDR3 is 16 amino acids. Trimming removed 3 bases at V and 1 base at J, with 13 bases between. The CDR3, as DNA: TGCAGTGCTAGTGTAACAGGGTTATCCTATAATTCACCCCTCCACTTT. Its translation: CSASVTGLSYNSPLHF.

In nucleotides, the CDR3 is TGTGCCAGCAGGGGGGGGTTTTATAGCAATCAGCCCCAGCATTTT. Translation: CASRGGFYSNQPQHF. The V and J genes are TRBV6-5 and TRBJ1-5; weak D call: TRBD1 (5 bases). This CDR3 has 15 amino acids. V was clipped by 6 bases and J by 0 bases, with 12 bases between them. The germline V gene encodes CDR1 MNHEY and CDR2 SVGAGI.

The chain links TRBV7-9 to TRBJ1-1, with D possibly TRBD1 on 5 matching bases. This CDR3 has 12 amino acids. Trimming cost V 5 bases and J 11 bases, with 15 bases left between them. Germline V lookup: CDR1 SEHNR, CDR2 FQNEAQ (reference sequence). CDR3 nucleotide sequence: TGTGCCAGCAGCCCCACTCCAGGGCGGGCTTTCTTT. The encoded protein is CASSPTPGRAFF. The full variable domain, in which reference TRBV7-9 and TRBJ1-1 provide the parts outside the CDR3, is DTGVSQNPRHKITKRGQNVTFRCDPISEHNRLYWYRQTLGQGPEFLTYFQNEAQLEKSRLLSDRFSAERPKGSFSTLEIQRTEQGDSAMYLCASSPTPGRAFFGQGTRLTVV.